This T cell receptor beta chain was profiled in a study of a mutant IDH1 vaccine in newly diagnosed glioma. Indicated time point: week 11, during vaccination. Every vaccine dose comprised 300 ug of mutant IDH1 20-mer peptide plus topical imiquimod. Using immunoSEQ multiplex PCR, the repertoire was profiled, and TCRdb retains in-frame clones only, with some absent. The table shows under 150,000 clones, with around three quarters occurring only once. Per the germline V gene, CDR1 is MGHRA and CDR2 is YSYEKL. V dropped 4 bases and J dropped 5 bases, with 9 bases sitting between them. This CDR3 contains 13 residues. This clone appeared a few times. Its specificity is not known. Study-level findings and limits: With respect to changes in top peripheral T cell clonotypes, pseudoprogression seemed unrelated.

The input for sequencing was PBMCs, taken from a glioma patient whose treatment included an IDH1 peptide vaccine. The rearrangement joins TRBV4-1 to TRBJ2-1; unclear D gene. This TCR was sampled from a man aged 40-55 years with glioma. The CDR3 DNA sequence: TGCGCCAGCAGCCTAAATATAGACAATGAGCAGTTCTTC. Its protein product is CASSLNIDNEQFF.